The T cell receptor (beta chain) under discussion was sequenced for a study of beta chain features in type 1 diabetes. Broader study findings: A greater similarity of naive, central memory and Treg TCRB repertoires was seen among patients than among healthy donors. The study found moderately but significantly shorter TCRB CDR3s in all four CD4+ subsets of Type 1 diabetes patients. Using cDNA template may skew counts toward highly expressing activated cells.

The CDR3 is 17 residues long. Trimming took 3 bases from V and 5 from J, leaving 23 bases between them. The germline CDR1 and CDR2 sequences are LNHDA and SQIVND (reference sequence). On this clone: Its cognate antigen is unknown.

The sequenced template was cDNA made from the entire isolated RNA. Some clones are missing from TCRdb's copy, which holds only in-frame ones; the method was immunoSEQ multiplex PCR. The data show about 230,000 clones, roughly 17% seen once. Sequences were obtained from naive CD4+ T cells from blood. The TCR originated in a man between 25 and 39 years old with type 1 diabetes. The chain carries TRBV19 and TRBJ2-7; D might be TRBD1 or TRBD2, each matching 5 bases. CDR3 residues: CASSILVRDGRVNEQYF. The CDR3 bases are TGTGCCAGTAGTATCCTCGTCCGGGACGGTCGGGTGAACGAGCAGTACTTC.